This TCR beta chain emerged from a study of spatial heterogeneity in lung cancer. On the study more broadly: Detection consistently captured more beta-chain sequences than alpha-chain sequences.

This CDR3 contains 13 residues. V shed 6 bases and J shed 5 bases, with 13 bases lying between them. Germline V gene sequence: CDR1 MGHDK, CDR2 SYGVNS. Time point denoted: sample taken at primary tumor resection. The approximately 69 donors had untreated early-stage non-small cell lung cancer. Tumor, nontumor lung or frozen PBMC supplied whole RNA that was sequenced unsorted. From the 5' RACE reads, TCRdb called clonotypes with MiXCR, one entry per CDR3 protein. The table includes 30,000 to 40,000 distinct CDR3 sequences, about 5.2% detected once. This clonotype was counted many times. The input for sequencing was PBMCs, taken at surgery. This sequence was found in a female donor with early-stage non-small cell lung cancer. The rearrangement uses TRBV25-1 and TRBJ1-1, with D possibly being TRBD1 (5 bases). The CDR3 sequence is CASSRIGVTEAFF. In DNA, the CDR3 is TGTGCCAGCAGCCGTATAGGGGTTACTGAAGCTTTCTTT.